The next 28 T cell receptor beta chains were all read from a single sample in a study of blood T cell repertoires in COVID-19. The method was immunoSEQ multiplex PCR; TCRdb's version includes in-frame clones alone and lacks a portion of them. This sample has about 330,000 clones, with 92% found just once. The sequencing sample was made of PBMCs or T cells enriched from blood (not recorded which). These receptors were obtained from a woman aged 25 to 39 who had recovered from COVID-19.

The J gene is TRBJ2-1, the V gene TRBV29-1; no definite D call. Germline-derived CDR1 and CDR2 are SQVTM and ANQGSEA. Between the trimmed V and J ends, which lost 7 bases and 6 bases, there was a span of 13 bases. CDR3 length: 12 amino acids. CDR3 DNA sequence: TGCAGCGCAAGTGACTCATCCAATGAGCAGTTCTTC. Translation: CSASDSSNEQFF.

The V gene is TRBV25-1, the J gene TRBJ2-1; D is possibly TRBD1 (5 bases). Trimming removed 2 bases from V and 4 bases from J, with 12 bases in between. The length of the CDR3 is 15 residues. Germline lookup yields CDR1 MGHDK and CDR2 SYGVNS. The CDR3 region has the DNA TGTGCCAGCAGTGAACAGGGTTCTGGGTACAATGAGCAGTTCTTC. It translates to CASSEQGSGYNEQFF.

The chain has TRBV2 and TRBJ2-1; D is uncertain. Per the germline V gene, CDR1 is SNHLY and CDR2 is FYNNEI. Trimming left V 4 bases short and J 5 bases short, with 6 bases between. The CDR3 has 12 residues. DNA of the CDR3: TGTGCCAGCAGTGTTCAAAACAATGAGCAGTTCTTC. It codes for CASSVQNNEQFF. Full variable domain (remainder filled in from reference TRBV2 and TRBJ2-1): EPEVTQTPSHQVTQMGQEVILRCVPISNHLYFYWYRQILGQKVEFLVSFYNNEISEKSEIFDDQFSVERPDGSNFTLKIRSTKLEDSAMYFCASSVQNNEQFFGPGTRLTVL.

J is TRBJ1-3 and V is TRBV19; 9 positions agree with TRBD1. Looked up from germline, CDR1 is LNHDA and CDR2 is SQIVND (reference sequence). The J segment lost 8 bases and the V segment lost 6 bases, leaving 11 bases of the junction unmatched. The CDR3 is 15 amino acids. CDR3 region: CASRRGQQGADTIYF. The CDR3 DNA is TGTGCCAGTAGACGTGGGCAACAGGGGGCTGACACCATATATTTT.

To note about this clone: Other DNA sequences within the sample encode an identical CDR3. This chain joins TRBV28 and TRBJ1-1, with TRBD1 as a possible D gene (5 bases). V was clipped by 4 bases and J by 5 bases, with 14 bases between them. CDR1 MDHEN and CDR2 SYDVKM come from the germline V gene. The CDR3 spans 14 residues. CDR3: CASSWGTGRTEAFF. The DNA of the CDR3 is TGTGCCAGCAGTTGGGGTACAGGCCGAACTGAAGCTTTCTTT.

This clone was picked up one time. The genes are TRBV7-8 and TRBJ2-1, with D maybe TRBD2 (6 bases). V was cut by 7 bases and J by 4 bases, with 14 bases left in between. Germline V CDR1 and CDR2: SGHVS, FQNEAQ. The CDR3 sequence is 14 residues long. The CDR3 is CASTAGGVYNEQFF. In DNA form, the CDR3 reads TGTGCCAGCACTGCCGGAGGGGTTTACAATGAGCAGTTCTTC.

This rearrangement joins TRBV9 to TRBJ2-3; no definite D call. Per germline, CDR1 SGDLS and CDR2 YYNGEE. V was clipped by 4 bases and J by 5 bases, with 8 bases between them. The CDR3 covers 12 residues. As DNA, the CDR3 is TGTGCCAGCAGCCTTTCAGGAGATACGCAGTATTTT. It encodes CASSLSGDTQYF.

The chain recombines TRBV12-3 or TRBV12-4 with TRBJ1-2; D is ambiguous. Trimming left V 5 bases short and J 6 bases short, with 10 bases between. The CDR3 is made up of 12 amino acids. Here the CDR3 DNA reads TGTGCCAGCAGTCCTCCCCGGGATGGCTACACCTTC. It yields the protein CASSPPRDGYTF.

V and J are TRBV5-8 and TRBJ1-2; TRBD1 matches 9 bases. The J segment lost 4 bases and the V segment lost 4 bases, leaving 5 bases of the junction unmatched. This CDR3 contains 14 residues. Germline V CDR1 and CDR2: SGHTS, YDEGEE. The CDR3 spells CASSMGQGPYGYTF. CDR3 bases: TGTGCCAGCAGCATGGGACAGGGACCCTATGGCTACACCTTC.

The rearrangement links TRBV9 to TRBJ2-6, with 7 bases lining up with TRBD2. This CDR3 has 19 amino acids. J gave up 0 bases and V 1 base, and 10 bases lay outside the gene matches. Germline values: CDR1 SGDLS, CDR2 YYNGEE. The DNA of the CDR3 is TGTGCCAGCAGCGTATCAGCGGGGCGGATGTTCTCTGGGGCCAACGTCCTGACTTTC. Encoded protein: CASSVSAGRMFSGANVLTF.

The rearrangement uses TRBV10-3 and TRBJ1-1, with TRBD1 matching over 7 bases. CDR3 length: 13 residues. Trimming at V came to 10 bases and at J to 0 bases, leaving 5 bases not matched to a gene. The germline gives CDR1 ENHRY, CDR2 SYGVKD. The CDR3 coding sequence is TGTGCCACCAAAGGACAGGTGAACACTGAAGCTTTCTTT. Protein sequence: CATKGQVNTEAFF.

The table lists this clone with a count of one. The CDR3 reads CASSPGGEAFF. In DNA form, the CDR3 reads TGTGCCAGCAGCCCCGGGGGTGAAGCTTTCTTT. This chain links TRBV7-9 with TRBJ1-1; the D gene is possibly TRBD1 (5 bases). Trimming took off 5 bases at V and 7 bases at J, with 8 bases between the two ends. Germline V CDR1 and CDR2: SEHNR, FQNEAQ (reference sequence). The CDR3 length is 11 residues.

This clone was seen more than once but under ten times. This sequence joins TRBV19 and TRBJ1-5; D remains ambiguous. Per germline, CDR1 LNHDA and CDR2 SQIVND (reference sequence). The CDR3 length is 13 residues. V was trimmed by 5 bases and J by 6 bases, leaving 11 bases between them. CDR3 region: CASSYGVRQPQHF. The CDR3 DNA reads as TGTGCCAGTAGTTACGGGGTGCGTCAGCCCCAGCATTTT. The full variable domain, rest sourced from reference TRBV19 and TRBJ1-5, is DGGITQSPKYLFRKEGQNVTLSCEQNLNHDAMYWYRQDPGQGLRLIYYSQIVNDFQKGDIAEGYSVSREKKESFPLTVTSAQKNPTAFYLCASSYGVRQPQHFGDGTRLSIL.

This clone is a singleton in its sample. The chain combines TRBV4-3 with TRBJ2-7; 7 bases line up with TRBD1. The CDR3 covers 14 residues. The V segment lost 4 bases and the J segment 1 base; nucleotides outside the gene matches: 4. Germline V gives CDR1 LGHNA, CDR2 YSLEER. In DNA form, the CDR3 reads TGCGCCAGCAGCCGGGACAGAGCATCCTACGAGCAGTACTTC. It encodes CASSRDRASYEQYF.

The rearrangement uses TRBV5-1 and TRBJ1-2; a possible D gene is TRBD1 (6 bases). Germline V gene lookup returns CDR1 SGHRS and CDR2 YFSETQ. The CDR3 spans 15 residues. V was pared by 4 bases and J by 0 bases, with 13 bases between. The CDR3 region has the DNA TGCGCCAGCAGCAATGGTGGGGGCGCTAACTATGGCTACACCTTC. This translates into CASSNGGGANYGYTF.

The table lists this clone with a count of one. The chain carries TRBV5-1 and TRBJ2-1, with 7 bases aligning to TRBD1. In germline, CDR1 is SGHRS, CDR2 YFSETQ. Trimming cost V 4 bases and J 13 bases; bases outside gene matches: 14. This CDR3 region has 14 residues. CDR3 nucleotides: TGCGCCAGCAGCCCCGCCCGACAGGGTGTCCTTCAGTTCTTC. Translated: CASSPARQGVLQFF.

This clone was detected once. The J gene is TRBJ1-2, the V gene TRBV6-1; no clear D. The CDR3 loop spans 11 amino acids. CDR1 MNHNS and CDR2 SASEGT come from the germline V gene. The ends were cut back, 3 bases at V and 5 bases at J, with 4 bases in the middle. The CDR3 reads CASSDPYGYTF. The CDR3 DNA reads TGTGCCAGCAGTGACCCATATGGCTACACCTTC.

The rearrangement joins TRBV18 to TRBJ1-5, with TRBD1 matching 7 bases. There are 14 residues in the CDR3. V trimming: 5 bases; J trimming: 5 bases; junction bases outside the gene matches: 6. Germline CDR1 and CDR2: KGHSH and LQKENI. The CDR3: CASSLDRTYQPQHF. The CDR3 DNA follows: TGTGCCAGCTCATTGGACAGGACCTATCAGCCCCAGCATTTT.

In nucleotides, the CDR3 is TGTGCCAGCAGCCAACTACAGGGGGCGGGCACAGATACGCAGTATTTT. This gives the protein CASSQLQGAGTDTQYF. This chain uses TRBV28 with TRBJ2-3; 9 bases are shared with TRBD1. Germline V CDR1 and CDR2: MDHEN, SYDVKM. The CDR3 runs to 16 residues. J gave up 1 base and V 6 bases, and 8 bases lay outside the gene matches.

In DNA, the CDR3 is TGTGCCAGCAGTTTAAACATATATGGCTACACCTTC. It specifies CASSLNIYGYTF. The chain recombines TRBV12-3 or TRBV12-4 with TRBJ1-2; D gene ambiguous. The CDR3 contains 12 residues. Trimming took 2 bases from V and 5 from J, leaving 6 bases between them.

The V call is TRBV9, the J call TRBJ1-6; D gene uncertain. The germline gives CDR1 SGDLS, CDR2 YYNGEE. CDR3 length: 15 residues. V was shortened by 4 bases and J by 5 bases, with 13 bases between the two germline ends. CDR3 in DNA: TGTGCCAGCAGCACCCGACCGGGGAATAATTCACCCCTCCACTTT. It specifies CASSTRPGNNSPLHF. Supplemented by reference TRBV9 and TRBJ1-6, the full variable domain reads DSGVTQTPKHLITATGQRVTLRCSPRSGDLSVYWYQQSLDQGLQFLIQYYNGEERAKGNILERFSAQQFPDLHSELNLSSLELGDSALYFCASSTRPGNNSPLHFGNGTRLTVT.

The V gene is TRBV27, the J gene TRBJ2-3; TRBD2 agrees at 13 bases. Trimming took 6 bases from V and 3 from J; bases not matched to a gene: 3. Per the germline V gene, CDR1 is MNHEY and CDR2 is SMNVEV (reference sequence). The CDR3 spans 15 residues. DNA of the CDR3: TGTGCCAGCAGAACGACTAGCGGGAGGACAGATACGCAGTATTTT. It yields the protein CASRTTSGRTDTQYF.

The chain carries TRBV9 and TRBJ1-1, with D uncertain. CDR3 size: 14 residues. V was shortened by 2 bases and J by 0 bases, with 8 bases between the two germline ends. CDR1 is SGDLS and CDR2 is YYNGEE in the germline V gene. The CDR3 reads CASSVRGMNTEAFF. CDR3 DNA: TGTGCCAGCAGCGTCCGAGGGATGAACACTGAAGCTTTCTTT. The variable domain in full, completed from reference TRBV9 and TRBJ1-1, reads DSGVTQTPKHLITATGQRVTLRCSPRSGDLSVYWYQQSLDQGLQFLIQYYNGEERAKGNILERFSAQQFPDLHSELNLSSLELGDSALYFCASSVRGMNTEAFFGQGTRLTVV.

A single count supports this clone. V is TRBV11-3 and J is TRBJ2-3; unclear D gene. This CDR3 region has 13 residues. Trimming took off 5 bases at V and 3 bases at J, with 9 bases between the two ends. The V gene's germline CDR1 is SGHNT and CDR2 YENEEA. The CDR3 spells CASSAARTDTQYF. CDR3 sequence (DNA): TGTGCCAGCAGCGCGGCTAGAACAGATACGCAGTATTTT.

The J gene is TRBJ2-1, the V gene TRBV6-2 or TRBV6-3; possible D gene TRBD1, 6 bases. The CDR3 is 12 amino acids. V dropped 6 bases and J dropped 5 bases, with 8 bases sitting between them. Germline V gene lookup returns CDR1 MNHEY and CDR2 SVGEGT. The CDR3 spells CASSRQDNEQFF. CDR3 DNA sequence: TGTGCCAGCAGCCGACAGGACAATGAGCAGTTCTTC.

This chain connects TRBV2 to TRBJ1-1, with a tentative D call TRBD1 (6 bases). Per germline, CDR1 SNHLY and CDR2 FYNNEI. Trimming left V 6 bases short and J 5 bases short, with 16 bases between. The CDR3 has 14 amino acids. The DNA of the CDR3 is TGTGCCAGCAGCCCTGACAGGAGTGGGACTGAAGCTTTCTTT. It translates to CASSPDRSGTEAFF.

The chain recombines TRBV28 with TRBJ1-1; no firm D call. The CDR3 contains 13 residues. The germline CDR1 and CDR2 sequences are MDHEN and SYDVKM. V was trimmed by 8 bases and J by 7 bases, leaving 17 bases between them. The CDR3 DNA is TGTGCCAGCGAGGGCAGAAGCACTTTTGAAGCTTTCTTT. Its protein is CASEGRSTFEAFF. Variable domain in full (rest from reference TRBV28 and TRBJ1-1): DVKVTQSSRYLVKRTGEKVFLECVQDMDHENMFWYRQDPGLGLRLIYFSYDVKMKEKGDIPEGYSVSREKKERFSLILESASTNQTSMYLCASEGRSTFEAFFGQGTRLTVV.

The CDR3 DNA reads TGTGCCACGACCCAACACAGCTCTGGAAACACCATATATTTT. Translation: CATTQHSSGNTIYF. This chain uses TRBV28 with TRBJ1-3; unclear D gene. Germline loops: CDR1 MDHEN, CDR2 SYDVKM. This CDR3 region has 14 residues. The germline V and J ends were trimmed by 10 bases and 0 bases, with 13 bases remaining between them.